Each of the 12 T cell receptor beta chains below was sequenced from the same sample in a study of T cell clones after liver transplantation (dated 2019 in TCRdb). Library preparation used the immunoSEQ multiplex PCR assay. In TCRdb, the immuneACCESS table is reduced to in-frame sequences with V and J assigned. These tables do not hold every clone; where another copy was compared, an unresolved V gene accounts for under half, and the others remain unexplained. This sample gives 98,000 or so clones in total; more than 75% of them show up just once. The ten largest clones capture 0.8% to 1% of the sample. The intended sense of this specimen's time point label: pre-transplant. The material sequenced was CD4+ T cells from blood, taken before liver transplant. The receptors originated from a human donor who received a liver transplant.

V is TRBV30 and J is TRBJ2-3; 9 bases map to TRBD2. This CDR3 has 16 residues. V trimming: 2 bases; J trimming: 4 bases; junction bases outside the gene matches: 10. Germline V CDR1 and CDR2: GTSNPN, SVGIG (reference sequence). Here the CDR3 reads CAWSPGGGRAPDTQYF. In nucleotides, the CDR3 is TGTGCCTGGAGTCCCGGAGGCGGGAGGGCCCCAGATACGCAGTATTTT.

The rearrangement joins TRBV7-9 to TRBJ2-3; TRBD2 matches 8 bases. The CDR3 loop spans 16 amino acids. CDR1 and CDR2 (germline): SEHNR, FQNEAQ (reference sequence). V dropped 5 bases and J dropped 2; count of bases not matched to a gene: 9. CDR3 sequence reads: CASSRSGGVVTDTQYF. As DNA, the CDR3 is TGTGCCAGCAGCCGGAGCGGGGGAGTAGTCACAGATACGCAGTATTTT.

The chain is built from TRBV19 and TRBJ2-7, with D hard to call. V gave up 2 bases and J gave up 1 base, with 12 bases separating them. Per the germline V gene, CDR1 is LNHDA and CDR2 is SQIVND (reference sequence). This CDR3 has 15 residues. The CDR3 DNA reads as TGTGCCAGTAGTATACGAAGGGTAAGGTCCTACGAGCAGTACTTC. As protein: CASSIRRVRSYEQYF.

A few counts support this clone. The DNA of the CDR3 is TGTGCCAGTACAGGCCTTAATGAAAAACTGTTTTTT. Translation: CASTGLNEKLFF. The chain links TRBV19 to TRBJ1-4; no clear D gene. The CDR3 covers 12 residues. Germline CDR1 and CDR2: LNHDA and SQIVND (reference sequence). Trimming stripped 7 bases from V and 4 bases from J, with 7 bases between.

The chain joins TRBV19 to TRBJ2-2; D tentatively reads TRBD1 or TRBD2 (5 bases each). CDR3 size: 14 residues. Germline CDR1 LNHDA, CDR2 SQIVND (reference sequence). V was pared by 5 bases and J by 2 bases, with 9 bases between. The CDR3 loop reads CASSRGSNTGELFF. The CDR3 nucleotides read TGTGCCAGTAGTCGGGGCAGCAACACCGGGGAGCTGTTTTTT.

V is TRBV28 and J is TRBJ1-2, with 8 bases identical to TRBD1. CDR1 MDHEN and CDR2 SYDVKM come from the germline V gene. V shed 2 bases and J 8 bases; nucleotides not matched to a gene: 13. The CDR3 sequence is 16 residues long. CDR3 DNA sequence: TGTGCCAGCAGTTTAGGCGGCAGGGGGCGTAATTACGGCTACACCTTC. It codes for CASSLGGRGRNYGYTF.

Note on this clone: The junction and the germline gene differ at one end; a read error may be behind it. Here the CDR3 DNA reads TGTGCCAGCAGCTTGCCAGGGGCGGGGAATGGAAAACTGTTTTTT. The encoded protein is CASSLPGAGNGKLFF. The chain joins TRBV5-4 to TRBJ1-4; TRBD1 is a possible D gene (6 bases). Germline CDR1 and CDR2: SGHNT and YYREEE (reference sequence). The CDR3 runs to 15 residues.

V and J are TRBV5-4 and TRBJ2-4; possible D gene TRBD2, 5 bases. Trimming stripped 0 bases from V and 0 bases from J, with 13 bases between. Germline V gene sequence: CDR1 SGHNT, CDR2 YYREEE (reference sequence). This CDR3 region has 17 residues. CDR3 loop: CASSLDSGALAKNIQYF. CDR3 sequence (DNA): TGTGCCAGCAGCTTGGACAGCGGAGCGCTAGCCAAAAACATTCAGTACTTC.

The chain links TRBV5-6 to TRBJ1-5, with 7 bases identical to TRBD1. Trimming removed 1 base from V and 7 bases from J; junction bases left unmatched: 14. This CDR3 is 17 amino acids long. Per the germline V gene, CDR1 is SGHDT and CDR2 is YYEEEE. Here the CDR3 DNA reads TGTGCCAGCAGCTTGTATTGGGACAGCCCTAAAGGGCAGCCCCAGCATTTT. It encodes CASSLYWDSPKGQPQHF.

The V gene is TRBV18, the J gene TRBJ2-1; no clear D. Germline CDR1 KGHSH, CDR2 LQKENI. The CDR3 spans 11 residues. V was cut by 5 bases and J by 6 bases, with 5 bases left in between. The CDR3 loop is CASSTLNEQFF. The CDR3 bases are TGTGCCAGCTCAACGCTCAATGAGCAGTTCTTC.

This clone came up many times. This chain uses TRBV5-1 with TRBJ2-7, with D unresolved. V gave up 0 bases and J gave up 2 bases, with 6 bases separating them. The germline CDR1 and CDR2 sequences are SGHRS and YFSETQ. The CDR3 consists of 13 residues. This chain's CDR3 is CASSLAQAYEQYF. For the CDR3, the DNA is TGCGCCAGCAGCTTGGCCCAGGCCTACGAGCAGTACTTC. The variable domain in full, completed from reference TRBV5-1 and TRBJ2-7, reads KAGVTQTPRYLIKTRGQQVTLSCSPISGHRSVSWYQQTPGQGLQFLFEYFSETQRNKGNFPGRFSGRQFSNSRSEMNVSTLELGDSALYLCASSLAQAYEQYFGPGTRLTVT.

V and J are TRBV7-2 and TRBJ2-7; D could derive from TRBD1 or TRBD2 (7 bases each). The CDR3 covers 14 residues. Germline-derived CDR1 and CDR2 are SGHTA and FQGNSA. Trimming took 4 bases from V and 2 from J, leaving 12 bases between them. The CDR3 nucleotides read TGTGCCAGCAGCTCGACAGGGAGGGCCTACGAGCAGTACTTC. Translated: CASSSTGRAYEQYF. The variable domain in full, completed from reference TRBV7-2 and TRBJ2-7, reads GAGVSQSPSNKVTEKGKDVELRCDPISGHTALYWYRQSLGQGLEFLIYFQGNSAPDKSGLPSDRFSAERTGGSVSTLTIQRTQQEDSAVYLCASSSTGRAYEQYFGPGTRLTVT.